This T cell receptor (beta chain) was obtained from a study of cytotoxic CD8 clonotypes in ibrutinib-treated CLL. For the study at large: Across the patients, some eleven were relapsed/refractory, 15 treatment-naive and some 17 IGHV unmutated. Response sampling occurred after a median about 12 months of treatment (range 6 to 36).

The method was immunoSEQ multiplex PCR; TCRdb's version includes in-frame clones alone and lacks a portion of them. This sample has about 5,500 clones, with around two thirds found just once. Germline V gene lookup returns CDR1 MDHEN and CDR2 SYDVKM. The CDR3 runs 15 residues. V gave up 10 bases and J gave up 3 bases, with 20 bases separating them. A remark on this clone: Its specificity is not known.

General observations from the study: Rare overall, public clonotypes shrank or held steady under therapy. Age-matched healthy donor levels were exceeded by baseline clonality, which tracked circulating CD8+ T-cell counts.

Sequencing used PBMCs, obtained before ibrutinib treatment. The clonotype was recovered from a human donor with chronic lymphocytic leukemia. This rearrangement joins TRBV28 to TRBJ2-3, with a weak D call TRBD2 (6 bases). The CDR3 sequence is CAIERGGSRTDTQYF. For the CDR3, the DNA is TGTGCCATCGAACGGGGAGGATCTCGGACAGATACGCAGTATTTT.